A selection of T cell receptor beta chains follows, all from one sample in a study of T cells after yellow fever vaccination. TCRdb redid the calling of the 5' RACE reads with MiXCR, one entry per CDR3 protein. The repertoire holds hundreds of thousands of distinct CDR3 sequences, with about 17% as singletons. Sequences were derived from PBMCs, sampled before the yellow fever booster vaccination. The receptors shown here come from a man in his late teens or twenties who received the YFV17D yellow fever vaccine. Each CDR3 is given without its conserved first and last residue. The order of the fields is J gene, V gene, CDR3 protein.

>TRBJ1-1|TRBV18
ASSPPGLPNTEAF
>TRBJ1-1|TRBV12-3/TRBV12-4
ASSSRGFTEAF
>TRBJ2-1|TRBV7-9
ASSLGLAGGRHPHEQF
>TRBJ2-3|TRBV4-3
ASSPRETSTDTQY
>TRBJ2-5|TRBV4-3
ASSQDDSRAKTQY
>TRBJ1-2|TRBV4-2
ASSQESGGSYGYT
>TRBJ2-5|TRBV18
ASSPQATAGTQY
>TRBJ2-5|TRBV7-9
ASSLSGLAGGNQETQY
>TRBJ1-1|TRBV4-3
ASSQDTVPTEAF
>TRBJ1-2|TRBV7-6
ASSSGTGLYGYT
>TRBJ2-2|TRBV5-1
ASSLDISGGTGELF
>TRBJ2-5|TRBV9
ASSLGDRGPWETQY
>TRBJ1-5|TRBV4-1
ASSHTGGPQH
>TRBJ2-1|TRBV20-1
SGLQGGAYNEQF
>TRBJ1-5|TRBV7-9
ASSLGGTNTRPQH
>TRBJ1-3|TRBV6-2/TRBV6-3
ASTGRSGSHSGNTIY
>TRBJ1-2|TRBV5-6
ASSFLTQGLNYGYT
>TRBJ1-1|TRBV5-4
ASSLPWGNTEAF
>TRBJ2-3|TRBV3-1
ASSQVAGRPTDTQY
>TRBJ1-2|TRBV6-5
ASSPEGDYGYT
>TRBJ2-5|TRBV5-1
ASSQGHSQETQY
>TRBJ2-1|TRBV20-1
SARDSVGSYNEQF
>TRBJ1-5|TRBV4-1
ASSQRVERPQH
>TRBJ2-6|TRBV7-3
ASGAVLLSGANVLT
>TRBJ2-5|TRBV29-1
SGKTGGETQY
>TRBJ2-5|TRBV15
ATSRDQEETQY
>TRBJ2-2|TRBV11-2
ASSPRGGLAGGTGELF
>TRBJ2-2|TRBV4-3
ASSQDLSASGGSNTGELF
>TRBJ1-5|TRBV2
ASSGSYSNQPQH
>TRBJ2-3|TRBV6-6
AIGTVGDTQY
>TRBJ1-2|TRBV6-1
ASSDYGPNYGYT
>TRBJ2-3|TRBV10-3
AISEQDTDTQY
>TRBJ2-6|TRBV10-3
AIRAFGAGANVLT
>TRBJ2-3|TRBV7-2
ASSLQSGGYTTDTQY
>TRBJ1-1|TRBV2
ASSLTYMNTEAF
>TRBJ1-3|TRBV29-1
SVNQGNTIY
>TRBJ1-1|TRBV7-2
ASSLVAGMGTEAF
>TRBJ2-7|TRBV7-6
ASSLVVGGPGEQY
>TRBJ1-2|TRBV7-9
ASSLFTVPLYGYT
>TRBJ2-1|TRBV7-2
ASSFLSGSNEQF
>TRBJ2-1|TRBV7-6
ASSLVASGGAYNEQF
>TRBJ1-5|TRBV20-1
SASPGTGGHQPQH
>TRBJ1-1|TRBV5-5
ASTGGNTEAF
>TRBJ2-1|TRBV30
ATGHGPYNEQF
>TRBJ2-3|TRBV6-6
ASTHPNRYRGSVDTQY
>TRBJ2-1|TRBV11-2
ASSLGSGGAYEQF
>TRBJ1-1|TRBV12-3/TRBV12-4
ASNPGKGAYTEAF
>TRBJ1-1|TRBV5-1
ASSPRGQDTEAF
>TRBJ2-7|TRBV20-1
SASSSGGAAY
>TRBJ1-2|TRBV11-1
ASSLTTRMEQEGYGYT
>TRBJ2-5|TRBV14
ASSPWDRGKETQY